This T cell receptor (beta chain) comes out of a study of T cell responses to AZD1222 COVID-19 vaccine. Clones were read by immunoSEQ multiplex PCR, and TCRdb kept only the in-frame ones, dropping some. The sample lists 150,000 to 200,000 clones, around 87% occurring once. CDR1 and CDR2 (germline): SGDLS, YYNGEE. The CDR3 contains 12 residues. V was trimmed by 5 bases and J by 3 bases, leaving 8 bases between them. The receptor was derived from an adult in good health. The chain uses TRBV9 and TRBJ1-2; TRBD1 is a possible D gene (5 bases). The specimen was peripheral blood, collected on day 0 of MenACWY control vaccination. The CDR3 nucleotides read TGTGCCAGCAGTGACAGCTACTATGGCTACACCTTC. Translation: CASSDSYYGYTF. The full variable domain, in which reference TRBV9 and TRBJ1-2 provide the parts outside the CDR3, is DSGVTQTPKHLITATGQRVTLRCSPRSGDLSVYWYQQSLDQGLQFLIQYYNGEERAKGNILERFSAQQFPDLHSELNLSSLELGDSALYFCASSDSYYGYTFGSGTRLTVV.